This TCR beta chain was retrieved from a study of response to subunit inactivated influenza vaccine. V was trimmed by 1 base and J by 6 bases, leaving 13 bases between them. The CDR3 runs 13 residues. Germline V CDR1 and CDR2: DFQATT, SNEGSKA (reference sequence). Broader study findings: A suggestion made by the authors is that each seasonal influenza vaccination recruits few new T cells.

This clonotype was counted a few times. The antigen is unknown. In TCRdb, the RT-PCR reads were re-called with MiXCR into one record per CDR3 protein. The sample lists 500,000 to 550,000 distinct CDR3 sequences, under 8.5% seen once, with about 12% in the top ten. The sequenced sample was PBMCs from blood, obtained roughly 24 months after vaccination. The TCR sequence derives from a man aged 50 to 69 who received an inactivated influenza vaccine. This rearrangement joins TRBV20-1 to TRBJ2-7; possible D gene TRBD1, 6 bases. The CDR3 is CSARVSQGREQYF. DNA of the CDR3: TGCAGTGCTAGAGTTTCTCAGGGGCGCGAGCAGTACTTC.